Listed below are T cell receptor beta chains from one sample, sequenced in a study of T cell clonotyping in hematopoietic cell transplantation. TCRdb's copy holds only in-frame clones and misses some; the assay was immunoSEQ multiplex PCR. The sample records about 5,900 clones, roughly 88% being singletons. Sequences were derived from peripheral blood mononuclear cells, sampled 100 days after allogeneic stem cell transplant. The receptors come from a female patient in her forties or fifties who had an allogeneic stem cell transplant from a related donor, so the T cells may come from the graft donor. Some clones in this sample may be carry-over from other donors' samples. CDR3s include the opening cysteine and the closing phenylalanine or tryptophan.

j_gene	v_gene	CDR3aa
TRBJ2-3	TRBV4-2	CASSPLDSTDTQYF
TRBJ1-5	TRBV5-1	CASSIGTADSNQPQHF
TRBJ2-7	TRBV7-2	CASSLDAGLALLEQYF
TRBJ1-4	TRBV5-8	CASSRGARGEKLFF
TRBJ2-1	TRBV18	CASSPRGQNWDFF
TRBJ1-2	TRBV5-1	CASKRDRGNYGYTF
TRBJ1-2	TRBV28	CASATANNNYGYTF
TRBJ2-3	TRBV5-4	CASSGGSTTDTQYF
TRBJ2-2	TRBV9	CASSVSQGATTGELFF
TRBJ1-1	TRBV4-2	CASSLRNTEAFF
TRBJ1-1	TRBV7-6	CASSDNRYEAFF
TRBJ1-1	TRBV2	CASSGGQGQDTEAFF
TRBJ1-1	TRBV4-3	CASSQAPSSKVVYTEAFF
TRBJ1-6	TRBV9	CASSPRDRENSPLHF
TRBJ1-2	TRBV6-6	CASSSGTVYGYTF
TRBJ2-5	TRBV5-3	CARSPLAGETQYF
TRBJ1-1	TRBV6-1	CASSVQPNTEAFF
TRBJ2-7	TRBV28	CASSPVTDYEQYF
TRBJ1-2	TRBV6-5	CASSYSRLGFLAF
TRBJ1-1	TRBV6-5	CASRRVRALNTEAFF
TRBJ1-2	TRBV18	CASSPPAAINYGYTF
TRBJ2-3	TRBV11-2	CASSGRGISTDTQYF
TRBJ2-7	TRBV7-2	CASSLSQGNEQYF
TRBJ1-1	TRBV4-1	CASSQPGQTEAFF
TRBJ2-2	TRBV11-2	CASSPRSPSVQELFF
TRBJ2-3	TRBV2	CASSDQETDTQYF
TRBJ2-7	TRBV29-1	CSVDGVGGYEQYF
TRBJ1-2	TRBV5-8	CASSLGRDYGYTF
TRBJ2-7	TRBV27	CASSYKKLYEQYF
TRBJ1-1	TRBV7-2	CASSLGFRAKRNTEAFF
TRBJ1-2	TRBV6-5	CASSYWLDYGYTF
TRBJ1-6	TRBV6-5	CASSFVDPNSPLHF
TRBJ2-7	TRBV28	CASSPRGGSTAYEQYF
TRBJ1-1	TRBV6-1	CASSDPAKSGTAEAFF
TRBJ2-5	TRBV4-2	CASSQVRGGAGGNRETQYF
TRBJ2-7	TRBV5-1	CASSLGPGGDYEQYF
TRBJ1-4	TRBV7-8	CASSPLIGGRRGTNEKLFF
TRBJ1-6	TRBV5-4	CASSSRDRGTSPLHF
TRBJ2-5	TRBV7-2	CASSLGYQETQYF
TRBJ2-5	TRBV4-1	CASSQGQGAALETQYF
TRBJ2-6	TRBV28	CASSLLSGQGYGANVLTF
TRBJ1-5	TRBV2	CASSEALRVNQPQHF
TRBJ2-7	TRBV19	CASSIQGTTAPYEQYF